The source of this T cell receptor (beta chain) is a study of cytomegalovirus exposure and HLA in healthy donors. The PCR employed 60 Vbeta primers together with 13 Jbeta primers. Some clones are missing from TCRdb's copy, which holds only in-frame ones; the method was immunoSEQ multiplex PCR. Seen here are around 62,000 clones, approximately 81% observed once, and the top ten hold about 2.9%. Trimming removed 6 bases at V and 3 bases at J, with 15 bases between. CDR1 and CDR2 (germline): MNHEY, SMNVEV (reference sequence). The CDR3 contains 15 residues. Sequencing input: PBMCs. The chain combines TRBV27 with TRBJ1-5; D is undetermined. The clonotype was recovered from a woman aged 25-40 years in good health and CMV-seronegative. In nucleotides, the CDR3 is TGTGCCAGCAGACTTCGAGGGCGTCCCAATCAGCCCCAGCATTTT. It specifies CASRLRGRPNQPQHF.